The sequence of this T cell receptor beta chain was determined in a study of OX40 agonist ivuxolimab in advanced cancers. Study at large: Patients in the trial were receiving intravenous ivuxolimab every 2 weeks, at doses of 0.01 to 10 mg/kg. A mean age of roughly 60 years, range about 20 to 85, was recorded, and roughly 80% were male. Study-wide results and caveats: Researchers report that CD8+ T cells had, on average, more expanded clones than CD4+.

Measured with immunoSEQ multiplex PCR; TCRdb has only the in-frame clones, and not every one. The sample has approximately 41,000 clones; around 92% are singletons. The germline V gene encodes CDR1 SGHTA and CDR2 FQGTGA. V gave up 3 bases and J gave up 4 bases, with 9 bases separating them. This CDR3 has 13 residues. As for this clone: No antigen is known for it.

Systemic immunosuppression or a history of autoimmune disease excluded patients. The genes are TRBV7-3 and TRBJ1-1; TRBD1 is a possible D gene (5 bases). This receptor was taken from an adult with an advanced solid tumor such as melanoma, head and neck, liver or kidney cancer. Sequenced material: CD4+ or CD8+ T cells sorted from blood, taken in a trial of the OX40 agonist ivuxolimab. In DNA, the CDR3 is TGTGCCAGCAGCTTCCAGGGCGGCACTGAAGCTTTCTTT. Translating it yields CASSFQGGTEAFF.